This passage covers 8 T cell receptor beta chains from one sample sequenced in a study of T-cell reconstitution after alpha-beta-depleted transplantation in children. For TCRbeta, the library was prepared with unique molecular identifiers. Each CDR3 protein is one row after TCRdb ran MiXCR on the PCR reads. The data hold around 240,000 distinct CDR3 sequences, with roughly 7.7% observed a single time. The sequenced sample was PBMCs, mostly from graft donor cells, obtained 180 days after TCRalphabeta/CD19-depleted stem cell transplant. The receptor set was obtained from a male patient younger than 18 who had a stem cell transplant for acute lymphoblastic leukemia, so the T cells may come from the graft donor.

This clonotype has ten or more counts. The V and J genes are TRBV28 and TRBJ2-7; D is unclear. V was pared by 4 bases and J by 0 bases, with 19 bases between. The CDR3 is 17 amino acids. CDR1 and CDR2 (germline): MDHEN, SYDVKM. The CDR3 sequence is CASSYGRQTAYSYEQYF. The CDR3 nucleotides are TGTGCCAGCAGTTACGGTCGGCAGACTGCATACTCCTACGAGCAGTACTTC.

A few counts support this clonotype. The chain combines TRBV19 with TRBJ2-6, with TRBD1 identical over 7 bases. Germline CDR1 reads LNHDA; CDR2 reads SQIVND (reference sequence). V was clipped by 7 bases and J by 0 bases; unmatched bases: 9. This CDR3 has 17 residues. For the CDR3, the DNA is TGTGCCAGTACCGGGACAGAACTATCCTCTGGGGCCAACGTCCTGACTTTC. Amino acid sequence: CASTGTELSSGANVLTF.

The chain employs TRBV10-3 and TRBJ2-1, with 7 bases that match TRBD1. The V segment lost 3 bases and the J segment 4 bases; nucleotides outside the gene matches: 3. This CDR3 region has 14 residues. Per germline, CDR1 ENHRY and CDR2 SYGVKD. In DNA, the CDR3 is TGTGCCATCAGTGACAGGGGGAGTTACAATGAGCAGTTCTTC. Translated, it gives CAISDRGSYNEQFF.

This clonotype was observed at least ten times. The V call is TRBV4-2, the J call TRBJ1-2, with unresolved D. V lost 0 bases and J lost 6, with 23 bases in between. The CDR3 contains 18 residues. Per germline, CDR1 LGHNA and CDR2 YNFKEQ. The CDR3 nucleotides are TGTGCCAGCAGCCAAGATTTAAGCACAGCCGCACAGAGGGATGGCTACACCTTC. As protein: CASSQDLSTAAQRDGYTF.

This clonotype was seen only a few times. The chain links TRBV7-2 to TRBJ2-4, with 7 positions matching TRBD1. V shed 1 base and J 6 bases; nucleotides not matched to a gene: 6. In germline, CDR1 is SGHTA, CDR2 FQGNSA. This CDR3 is built from 15 residues. The CDR3 reads CASSLEGTVPNIQYF. The CDR3 nucleotides read TGTGCCAGCAGCTTAGAGGGGACAGTGCCAAACATTCAGTACTTC.

This clonotype came up many times. V usage is TRBV29-1 and J usage is TRBJ2-5; a possible D gene is TRBD1 (5 bases). Deletions cut 4 bases from V and 1 base from J, with 7 bases between. CDR1 is SQVTM, CDR2 ANQGSEA, per germline. The CDR3 contains 12 residues. This CDR3 is CSVGQPQETQYF. The CDR3 DNA follows: TGCAGCGTTGGACAGCCCCAAGAGACCCAGTACTTC.

This clonotype occurred many times. The chain joins TRBV5-1 to TRBJ2-3; no definite D call. CDR1 and CDR2 from the germline V gene are SGHRS and YFSETQ. The V end was cut by 0 bases, the J end by 2 bases, with 10 bases between. CDR3 length equals 15 residues. The chain's CDR3 is CASSLEATYTDTQYF. The CDR3 nucleotides are TGCGCCAGCAGCTTGGAGGCTACCTACACAGATACGCAGTATTTT.

This clonotype was counted many times. The chain employs TRBV7-6 and TRBJ2-5, with 9 positions matching TRBD2. Unmatched junction bases numbered 13, after V lost 6 bases and J lost 2 bases. The CDR3 consists of 17 residues. Germline CDR1 and CDR2: SGHVS and FNYEAQ. CDR3 sequence: CASSRPSGGRGQETQYF. CDR3 nucleotide sequence: TGTGCCAGCAGTCGCCCCAGCGGGGGGAGAGGGCAAGAGACCCAGTACTTC.